This TCR beta chain was sequenced in a study of cytomegalovirus exposure and HLA in healthy donors (dated by TCRdb to 2015 to 2018). Turning to the overall study: An earlier analysis of roughly 500 of the donors reported roughly 300 Gb of sequence data and approximately 120 million unique TCR beta sequences obtained from approximately 180 million T cells. An early release covering just under 650 HLA-typed donors comprised 250 to 350 gigabases of sequencing data and 85 million to 100 million unique TCR sequences. The genetic ancestry cluster associated with self-reported Caucasian donors included around four fifths of the roughly 380 genotyped donors. The aim of the study was to test whether cataloging public T cell receptors could identify signatures of past pathogen exposure. The study profiled the T cell repertoires of about 640 subjects by immunosequencing and related them to cytomegalovirus serostatus. A separate validation cohort of about 110 different subjects was used in addition to the roughly 700-subject first cohort. High-throughput TCR immunosequencing, statistical association of individual TCRs with disease status, and machine learning were combined to predict cytomegalovirus infection status. To study patterns of TCR occurrence, a later analysis re-analyzed previously published TCR beta repertoires from 666 donors and added high-resolution HLA genotyping. Rather than using new phenotypic data, the later analysis identified candidate immune exposures from TCR beta sequences and from how often those sequences occurred across donors. In an earlier analysis of a few hundred of the donors, high-throughput TCR beta sequencing was used to judge whether each TCR beta V gene segment behaved as functional or pseudogenic. Alongside the repertoire data, information on donor age, sex, ethnicity and CMV serostatus was compiled. Genome-wide SNP genotypes for about 60% of the roughly 700 donors were used in a later genetic analysis, which treated that subset as a discovery cohort. All discovery cohort repertoires had been generated using a single sequencing platform. Both class I and class II loci were covered by HLA typing, at four-digit resolution. Typing coverage varied by locus: roughly 620-640 donors for A, B, C, DRB1 and DQB1; roughly 520 for DQA1; over 600 for DPA1; approximately 450 for DPB1. A few DR-DQ haplotypes were treated as single units for association and clustering because of strong linkage in the cohort. Across 398 genotyped donors of the cohort, an average of approximately 220,000 unique TCR beta nucleotide sequences per donor were sequenced, and approximately 17% of those sequences were non-productive. Results and caveats for the whole study, not just this receptor: The earlier analysis of 587 of the donors excluded about 16 rarely observed V segments, including chromosome 9 orphons, because counts were too low. The only immune exposure information available for the cohort was CMV serostatus. Three of the identified cytomegalovirus-associated TCR beta chains were confirmed in vitro to be specific for cytomegalovirus antigens. In a later analysis, TCR association rates were found to vary across HLA loci, with the most associated TCRs seen for DRB1 alleles and the fewest for HLA-C alleles. Because HLA typing was unavailable for some donors at each locus, only the typed subset was used in association tests. The study gave a list of 150 to 200 TCR beta chains associated with cytomegalovirus. Most TCR sequences were observed very rarely across donors, whereas some public TCRs were present in many individuals. The sequencing pipeline was judged likely to have produced a cluster of highly shared sequence variants as a technical artifact. According to a later analysis, most CMV-associated TCR beta chains appeared to be HLA-restricted, and the HLA associations seemed to be driven largely by CMV exposure. Because the 87-base-pair reads could not distinguish some IMGT-functional V segments, including TRBV6-2 and TRBV6-3, those segments were excluded. Sequencing depth was assumed to be roughly uniform across donors in the presence/absence analyses, though that assumption may not hold. In this cohort, only TCR beta chains were sequenced, and detectable features were limited by the absence of alpha or paired-chain data. A further reported finding was that TCR beta sequences accurately predicted the HLA-A and HLA-B alleles for most subjects in the first cohort. V-gene and J-gene trimming of TCR beta chains was associated with a missense DCLRE1C variant in a later genetic analysis, and the association was replicated in an independent cohort. A later genetic analysis reported fewer N-insertions in productive TCRs among donors in an Asian-associated ancestry cluster than the 666-donor mean. An earlier analysis of 587 of the donors showed that most TCR beta V segments appeared in productive rearrangements either about 87% or about 30% of the time, which broadly matched IMGT annotations. According to the authors, the approach could potentially be generalized to other disease states and immunological phenotypes. The classifier was reported to diagnose cytomegalovirus status with high specificity and sensitivity in both the original and validation cohorts. Correlated functional status among segregating V segments might be attributable to linkage disequilibrium, but an unknown experimental factor could not be ruled out. When HLA alleles, especially DR and DQ, strongly co-occurred, TCR associations were difficult to assign to individual alleles. Several of the top co-occurrence clusters appeared to be linked to parvovirus B19, influenza, CMV and Epstein-Barr virus, according to a later analysis. In a later analysis, HLA-associated TCR beta chains showed more clonal expansion and lower generation probabilities than non-associated chains that were equally common. At a false discovery rate of 0.05, a later analysis linked 16,000 or so TCR beta sequences to specific HLA alleles.

From its cysteine to its phenylalanine, the CDR3 spans 15 amino acids. Only the CDR3 DNA is retained, 45 bases long and in frame from the first base. Reading the germline V gene gives CDR1 KGHSH and CDR2 LQKENI. The junction shows trimming of 0 bases on V and 7 bases on J, plus 12 bases between the germline ends. Concerning this clone: Its antigen is unknown. Per-base quality was not reported, and no clone a single base away is much larger than it.

Library prep was done by the immunoSEQ multiplex PCR assay. A mixture of 60 forward primers for TCR Vbeta segments and 13 reverse primers for TCR Jbeta segments was used in the multiplex PCR. The CDR3 region of rearranged TCR beta genes was amplified from genomic DNA by a multiplex PCR assay. The Illumina HiSeq System was used to sequence the amplified TCR beta libraries as 87-base-pair reads. The authors processed their data as follows. A later analysis counted around 72 million unique TCR beta chains across the roughly 700 repertoires, and 9.5 million to 11 million of these chains were shared by at least two donors. A nearest-neighbor algorithm error-corrected the raw reads and collapsed the reads into unique sequences, merging closely related sequences to remove PCR and sequencing errors. To assign V, D and J gene segments, CDR3 sequences were aligned to IMGT reference sequences. Each retained sequence needed at least a six-nucleotide match to both a V gene segment and a J gene segment. Rearrangements were called productive when the CDR3 lacked stop codons and stayed in frame with V and J; all others were non-productive. CDR3 was defined according to IMGT convention as the region running from the second conserved V-encoded cysteine to the conserved J-encoded phenylalanine. The earlier analysis of approximately 590 of the donors excluded any sequence lacking an unambiguous match to a single V gene segment. In an earlier analysis of some 590 of the donors, a V segment was called functional when productive rearrangements were above 56.7%, and segregating when the standard deviation between donors exceeded 5%. A statistical classification framework was built to diagnose cytomegalovirus status from the catalog of TCR beta chain sequences. A later analysis assigned V and J genes by comparing TCR nucleotide sequences with IMGT/GENE-DB human TR gene sequences. The TCRdist pipeline was used in a later analysis to assign CDR3 sequences and most-parsimonious VDJ recombination scenarios. In a later analysis, every TCR beta chain was defined by the combination of its CDR3 amino acid sequence and its V-gene family, and reads without a unique V-gene family were dropped. In a later analysis, approximately 640 highly shared, low-generation-probability nucleotide sequences were removed to address suspected cross-contamination and a sequencing artifact. In a later analysis, a clonal expansion index for each public chain was calculated from normalized within-repertoire ranks of inferred template counts. A later analysis computed generation probabilities with a VDJ recombination model fitted to out-of-frame rearrangements, and checked the results against IGoR. In a later analysis, TCR-TCR, TCR-HLA and TCR-CMV co-occurrence was scored with hypergeometric tests, and a repertoire-size bias correction was applied to TCR pairs. In a later analysis, false discovery rates were estimated by permuting HLA or CMV assignments 20 times. In a later analysis, co-occurring TCRs were grouped using DBSCAN, with TCRdist sequence similarity added in when clustering inside HLA-allele-positive subsets. Co-occurrence clustering excluded repertoires with fewer than 30,000 or more than 120,000 public chains, plus five with anomalous nucleotide sharing. This is the immuneACCESS table as TCRdb keeps it, with only in-frame sequences that have V and J called. A part of the clones is gone; compared with another copy, unresolved V genes explain less than half, and the rest is unexplained. V, J and clone size were drawn from that table, and D and trimming were deduced from the DNA. The sample table records roughly 130,000 clones; 80% of these occur just once. More than 2.5% of the sample goes to the ten largest clones.

The cohort consisted of 600 to 750 healthy bone marrow donors. At the time of sampling, every cohort member was nominally healthy, though immune exposures that went unrecorded were likely present. The donor tested CMV seronegative, placing the donor among the 300 to 400 seronegative members of the cohort. Each donor provided a peripheral blood sample, and peripheral blood mononuclear cells were used for TCR beta sequencing. The Qiagen DNeasy Blood Extraction Kit was used to extract genomic DNA from the blood cell samples. The source of this sequence is a male donor in good health and CMV-seronegative. Here the chain combines TRBV18 and TRBJ1-4; matching of 5 bases hints at TRBD1 as the D gene. The sequenced sample was PBMCs. DNA sequence: TGTGCCAGCTCACCACCGGCAGGGAGGGGTGAAAAACTGTTTTTT. This gives the protein CASSPPAGRGEKLFF.